A single T cell receptor (beta chain) is shown here with its context. The antigen is undetermined. This sample is part of a study of post-analysis software for immune sequencing data. Study overall: Disease trajectories encompassed relapsing-remitting, secondary progressive and progressive-relapsing multiple sclerosis. Findings of the study overall: Among 4 or 5 TRBV segments more frequent in patients than controls were TRBV5-6, TRBV5-1 and TRBV20-1. Those samples that were prepared in the same batch co-clustered strongly by F measure. Relative to controls, patients with multiple sclerosis showed significantly lower normalized Chao1 diversity.

The library was made from cDNA and included unique molecular identifiers. Some 500,000 cDNA molecules were obtained per 1 to 10 million input T cells. MiXCR was run by TCRdb on the PCR reads, yielding one entry per CDR3 protein. There are a few hundred thousand distinct CDR3 sequences in the sample; approximately 34% occur only once, and about 5.6% lies in the top ten. Germline V lookup: CDR1 SGHNT, CDR2 YENEEA. With 5 bases removed from V and 4 bases from J, the gap between germline ends came to 15 bases. The CDR3 extends over 15 amino acids. The chain employs TRBV11-3 and TRBJ2-1; the D is unclear. This sequence originates from a girl younger than 18 with multiple sclerosis. Sequenced material: blood. In nucleotides, the CDR3 is TGTGCCAGCAGCCGTCAATTCGGGCCTTACAATGAGCAGTTCTTC. This sequence encodes CASSRQFGPYNEQFF.